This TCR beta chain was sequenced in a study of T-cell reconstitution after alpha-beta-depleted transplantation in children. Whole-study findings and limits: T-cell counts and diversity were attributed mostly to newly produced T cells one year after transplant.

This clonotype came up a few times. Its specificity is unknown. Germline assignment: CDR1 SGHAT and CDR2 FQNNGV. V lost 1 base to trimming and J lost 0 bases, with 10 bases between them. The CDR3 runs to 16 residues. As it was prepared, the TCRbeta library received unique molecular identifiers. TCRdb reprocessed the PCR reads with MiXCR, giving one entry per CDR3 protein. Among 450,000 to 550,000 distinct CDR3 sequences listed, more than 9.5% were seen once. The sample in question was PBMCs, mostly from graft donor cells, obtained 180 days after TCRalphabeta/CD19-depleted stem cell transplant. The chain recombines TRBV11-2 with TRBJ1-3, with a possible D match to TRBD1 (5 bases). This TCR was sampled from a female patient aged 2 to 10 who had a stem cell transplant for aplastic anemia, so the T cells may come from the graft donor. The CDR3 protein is CASSLGGLISGNTIYF. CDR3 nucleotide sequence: TGTGCCAGCAGCTTAGGGGGACTTATCTCTGGAAACACCATATATTTT.